This T cell receptor (beta chain) stems from a study of cytomegalovirus exposure and HLA in healthy donors. Sampled while nominally healthy, donors likely had unrecorded immune exposures. Primers for the PCR totalled 60 Vbeta and 13 Jbeta. TCRdb's table, derived via immunoSEQ multiplex PCR, lists solely in-frame clones and lacks some. The profile covers 100,000 to 150,000 clones, with 75% to 85% appearing a single time and about 1.7% taken by the ten largest. Notes on the study in general: The study put 150 to 200 TCR beta chains on its list as cytomegalovirus-associated. The only immune exposure information that was available was CMV serostatus. A few CMV-associated chains were confirmed in vitro to be specific for CMV antigens.

In regard to this clone: Its antigen is not known.

V was pared by 0 bases and J by 7 bases, with 9 bases between. The CDR3 is 13 amino acids. Per the germline V gene, CDR1 is MNHEY and CDR2 is SMNVEV (reference sequence). The source is a middle-aged man in good health and CMV-seronegative. The V call is TRBV27, the J call TRBJ1-1, with D unclear. Material: PBMCs. The chain's CDR3 is CASSLSLGGEAFF. As DNA, the CDR3 is TGTGCCAGCAGTTTATCGCTGGGAGGTGAAGCTTTCTTT.